Shown below are 20 T cell receptor beta chains from a single sample sequenced in a study of T cells after yellow fever vaccination. Each CDR3 protein gets one entry after TCRdb re-called the 5' RACE reads with MiXCR. The sample consists of around 400,000 distinct CDR3 sequences, around a tenth of them appearing once. Sequencing was performed on PBMCs, taken on the day of the first yellow fever vaccination. These receptors were obtained from a man aged 18 to 29 who received the YFV17D yellow fever vaccine.

The CDR3 reads CARRIWERGGADTQYF. For the CDR3, the DNA is TGTGCCAGACGAATCTGGGAACGGGGAGGCGCAGATACGCAGTATTTT. V gene TRBV2 combines with J gene TRBJ2-3; TRBD2 might be the D (6 bases). Germline V lookup: CDR1 SNHLY, CDR2 FYNNEI. V was cut by 9 bases and J by 4 bases, with 23 bases left in between. This CDR3 comprises 16 residues.

This clonotype was counted between two and nine times. The rearrangement joins TRBV7-2 to TRBJ2-3, with 11 bases aligning to TRBD2. In germline, CDR1 is SGHTA, CDR2 FQGNSA. The CDR3 runs to 15 residues. After removal of 2 bases from V and 6 bases from J, the junction contained 4 bases not matched to a gene. In DNA form, the CDR3 reads TGTGCCAGCAGCTTACCGCTAGCGGGGGGCGATACGCAGTATTTT. Translated, it gives CASSLPLAGGDTQYF.

The chain couples TRBV18 to TRBJ2-5; TRBD1 might be the D (6 bases). The CDR3 is 15 residues long. V shed 8 bases and J shed 5 bases, with 21 bases lying between them. Germline lookup yields CDR1 KGHSH and CDR2 LQKENI. For the CDR3, the DNA is TGTGCCAGCACCGACCGGGACACGGGATCGGAGACCCAGTACTTC. Protein: CASTDRDTGSETQYF.

The chain recombines TRBV11-2 with TRBJ1-1; 7 bases agree with TRBD1. The J segment lost 9 bases and the V segment lost 5 bases, leaving 6 bases of the junction unmatched. The CDR3 extends over 12 amino acids. In germline, CDR1 is SGHAT, CDR2 FQNNGV. The CDR3 reads CASSPDRVQAFF. The DNA for the CDR3 is TGTGCCAGCAGCCCAGACAGGGTACAAGCTTTCTTT.

This clonotype was found once. CDR3: CAISEPSGGLRYNEQFF. CDR3 nucleotide sequence: TGTGCCATCAGTGAGCCTAGTGGGGGTTTGAGGTACAATGAGCAGTTCTTC. The chain links TRBV10-3 to TRBJ2-1, with D perhaps given as TRBD1 or TRBD2 (5 bases each). This CDR3 has 17 residues. Deletions cut 2 bases from V and 4 bases from J, with 18 bases between. CDR1 is ENHRY and CDR2 is SYGVKD in the germline V gene.

This sequence joins TRBV5-1 and TRBJ2-7; possible D gene TRBD1, 6 bases. Germline V gene sequence: CDR1 SGHRS, CDR2 YFSETQ. V was trimmed by 3 bases and J by 7 bases, leaving 14 bases between them. This CDR3 has 13 amino acids. CDR3 protein: CASSSQQGGEQYV. CDR3 nucleotide sequence: TGCGCCAGCAGCTCCCAACAGGGCGGAGAGCAGTACGTC.

This clonotype was recorded a few times. This chain connects TRBV2 to TRBJ2-3; D is uncertain. This CDR3 contains 16 residues. V was cut by 1 base and J by 3 bases, with 14 bases left in between. The V gene's germline CDR1 is SNHLY and CDR2 FYNNEI. In nucleotides, the CDR3 is TGTGCCAGCAGTGAAGGGGCCGAAAGGGTTACAGATACGCAGTATTTT. Its translation: CASSEGAERVTDTQYF.

As to this clonotype: Just one base apart from a much larger clone, this may be a read error. V is TRBV5-5 and J is TRBJ2-2; maybe TRBD2 (6 bases). Trimming took 1 base from V and 8 from J, leaving 21 bases between them. There are 17 residues in the CDR3. Germline lookup yields CDR1 SGHKS and CDR2 YYEKEE (reference sequence). CDR3 sequence (DNA): TGTGCCAGCAGCTTGTTTGGCCGGGACTCCGTTACGGGGGAGCTGTTTTTT. This sequence encodes CASSLFGRDSVTGELFF.

CDR3 nucleotides: TGTGCCAGCAGCATTGGGGCCCATACCCGGGAGCAGTACGTC. It specifies CASSIGAHTREQYV. This rearrangement joins TRBV7-2 to TRBJ2-7; perhaps TRBD1 as D (5 bases). Germline V lookup: CDR1 SGHTA, CDR2 FQGNSA. The CDR3 consists of 14 residues. The V end was cut by 5 bases, the J end by 7 bases, with 18 bases between.

This clonotype has only a few counts. The chain uses TRBV5-1 and TRBJ1-1; the D is unclear. Deletions cut 3 bases from V and 1 base from J, with 10 bases between. This CDR3 region has 14 residues. Germline V lookup: CDR1 SGHRS, CDR2 YFSETQ. The CDR3 here is CASSSQAENTEAFF. The CDR3 DNA reads as TGCGCCAGCAGCTCCCAGGCGGAGAACACTGAAGCTTTCTTT.

The chain employs TRBV7-6 and TRBJ2-3; tentatively, D is TRBD2 (5 bases). V lost 5 bases and J lost 4, with 13 bases in between. Per germline, CDR1 SGHVS and CDR2 FNYEAQ. CDR3 size: 14 residues. The CDR3 DNA is TGTGCCAGCAGCACTAGGGATTACTCAGATACGCAGTATTTT. The encoded protein is CASSTRDYSDTQYF.

The rearrangement joins TRBV10-3 to TRBJ1-2; TRBD1 agrees at 7 bases. From germline, CDR1 is ENHRY and CDR2 SYGVKD. The CDR3 consists of 14 residues. Losses at the gene ends were 3 bases for V and 1 base for J; bases not matched to a gene: 2. Written as DNA, the CDR3 is TGTGCCATCAGTGAAGGGGGCCTTAACTATGGCTACACCTTC. Translation gives CAISEGGLNYGYTF.

This chain links TRBV7-8 with TRBJ1-2; D might be TRBD1 (6 bases). Germline loops: CDR1 SGHVS, CDR2 FQNEAQ. The V gene lost 3 bases and the J gene lost 2 bases, with 13 bases spanning the gap. The CDR3 spans 15 residues. The CDR3 protein is CASSFSDRPNYGYTF. Written as DNA, the CDR3 is TGTGCCAGCAGCTTTTCGGACAGACCCAACTATGGCTACACCTTC.

This chain joins TRBV14 and TRBJ1-1; D gene ambiguous. The CDR3 totals 15 residues. Trimming cost V 4 bases and J 3 bases, with 15 bases left between them. In germline, CDR1 is SGHDN, CDR2 FVKESK. The CDR3 coding sequence is TGTGCCAGCAGCCGGGGTGGGATCCTCGACACTGAAGCTTTCTTT. This sequence encodes CASSRGGILDTEAFF.

This clonotype was seen many times. The V gene is TRBV20-1, the J gene TRBJ2-5, with TRBD2 matching 7 bases. The CDR3 has 11 amino acids. Germline values: CDR1 DFQATT, CDR2 SNEGSKA (reference sequence). Trimming removed 5 bases from V and 10 bases from J; junction bases left unmatched: 7. The CDR3 sequence: CSAAGTTDQYF. CDR3 coding DNA: TGCAGTGCTGCCGGGACTACAGACCAGTACTTC.

This clonotype showed up many times. This chain connects TRBV6-5 to TRBJ2-5, with 14 bases that match TRBD2. This CDR3 spans 18 amino acids. Unmatched junction bases numbered 12, after V lost 6 bases and J lost 3 bases. Looked up from germline, CDR1 is MNHEY and CDR2 is SVGAGI. CDR3 DNA sequence: TGTGCCAGCAGACAAAACCTTCCGGGACTAGCGGGAGAAGAGACCCAGTACTTC. Amino acids: CASRQNLPGLAGEETQYF.

This sequence joins TRBV3-1 and TRBJ2-5; D uncertain. The germline V gene has CDR1 LGHDT and CDR2 YNNKEL (reference sequence). The CDR3 consists of 12 residues. V was trimmed by 5 bases and J by 5 bases, leaving 9 bases between them. DNA for the CDR3: TGTGCCAGCAGCGTCTTCGGTGAGACCCAGTACTTC. It specifies CASSVFGETQYF.

This clonotype was observed many times. Compared with germline, one end of the junction differs, possibly owing to a read error. This chain joins TRBV5-1 and TRBJ2-1, with a tentative D call TRBD1 (5 bases). CDR1 SGHRS and CDR2 YFSETQ come from the germline V gene. The CDR3 loop spans 13 amino acids. The CDR3 DNA reads as TGTGCCAGCTCACCAAGGACATACAATGAGCAGTTCTTC. Amino acid sequence: CASSPRTYNEQFF.

This clonotype was detected a few times. The V gene is TRBV9, the J gene TRBJ1-1; 7 nucleotides align to TRBD1. The junction had 5 bases not matched to a gene; V was cut back by 0 bases and J by 3 bases. The V gene's germline CDR1 is SGDLS and CDR2 YYNGEE. This CDR3 is built from 15 residues. The CDR3 region has the DNA TGTGCCAGCAGCGTAGGAGAGACAGGGTACACTGAAGCTTTCTTT. Protein product: CASSVGETGYTEAFF.

The chain has TRBV6-5 and TRBJ2-2, with no clear D. The CDR3 is made up of 15 amino acids. V was cut by 4 bases and J by 2 bases, with 11 bases left in between. Germline CDR1 MNHEY, CDR2 SVGAGI. The CDR3 reads CASSFYRANTGELFF. The CDR3 nucleotides are TGTGCCAGCAGTTTTTACAGAGCAAACACCGGGGAGCTGTTTTTT.